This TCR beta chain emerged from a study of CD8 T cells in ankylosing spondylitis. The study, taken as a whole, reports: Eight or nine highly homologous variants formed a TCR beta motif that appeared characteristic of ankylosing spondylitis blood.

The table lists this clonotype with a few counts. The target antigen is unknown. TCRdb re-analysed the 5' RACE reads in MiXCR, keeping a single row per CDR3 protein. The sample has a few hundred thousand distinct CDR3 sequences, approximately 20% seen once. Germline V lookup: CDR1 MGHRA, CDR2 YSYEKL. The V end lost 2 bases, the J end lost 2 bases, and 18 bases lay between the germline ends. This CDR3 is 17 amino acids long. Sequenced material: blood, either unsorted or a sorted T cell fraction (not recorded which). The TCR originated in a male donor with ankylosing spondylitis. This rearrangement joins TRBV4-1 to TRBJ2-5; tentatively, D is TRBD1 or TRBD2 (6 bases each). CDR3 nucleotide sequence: TGCGCCAGCAGCCAACCAACAGGGAGGATAGGGCAAGAGACCCAGTACTTC. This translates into CASSQPTGRIGQETQYF.